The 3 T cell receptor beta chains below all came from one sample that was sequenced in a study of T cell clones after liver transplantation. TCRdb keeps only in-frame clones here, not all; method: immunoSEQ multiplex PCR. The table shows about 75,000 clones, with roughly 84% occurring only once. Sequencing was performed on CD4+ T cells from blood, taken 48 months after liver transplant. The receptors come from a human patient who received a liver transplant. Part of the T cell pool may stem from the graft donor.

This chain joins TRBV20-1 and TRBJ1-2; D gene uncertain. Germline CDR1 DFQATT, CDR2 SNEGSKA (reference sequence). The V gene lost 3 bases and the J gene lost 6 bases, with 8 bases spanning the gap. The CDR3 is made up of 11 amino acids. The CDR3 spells CSASRPDGYTF. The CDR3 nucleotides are TGCAGTGCTAGTAGGCCAGATGGCTACACCTTC.

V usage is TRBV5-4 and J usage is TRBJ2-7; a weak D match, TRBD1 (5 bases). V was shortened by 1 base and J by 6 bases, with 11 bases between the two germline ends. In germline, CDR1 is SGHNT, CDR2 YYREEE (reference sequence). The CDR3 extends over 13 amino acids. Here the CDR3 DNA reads TGTGCCAGCAGCTTGTTGGGGCGCAGCGAGCAGTACTTC. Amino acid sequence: CASSLLGRSEQYF. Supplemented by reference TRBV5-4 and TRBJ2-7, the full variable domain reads ETGVTQSPTHLIKTRGQQVTLRCSSQSGHNTVSWYQQALGQGPQFIFQYYREEENGRGNFPPRFSGLQFPNYSSELNVNALELDDSALYLCASSLLGRSEQYFGPGTRLTVT.

CDR3 nucleotides: TGTGCCAGCAGCCCACTAGCCTCCGGGGAGCTGTTTTTT. Translated, it gives CASSPLASGELFF. This chain connects TRBV7-3 to TRBJ2-2; D perhaps matches TRBD2 (6 bases). CDR1 is SGHTA, CDR2 FQGTGA, per germline. V shed 5 bases and J shed 6 bases, with 10 bases lying between them. This CDR3 has 13 residues.